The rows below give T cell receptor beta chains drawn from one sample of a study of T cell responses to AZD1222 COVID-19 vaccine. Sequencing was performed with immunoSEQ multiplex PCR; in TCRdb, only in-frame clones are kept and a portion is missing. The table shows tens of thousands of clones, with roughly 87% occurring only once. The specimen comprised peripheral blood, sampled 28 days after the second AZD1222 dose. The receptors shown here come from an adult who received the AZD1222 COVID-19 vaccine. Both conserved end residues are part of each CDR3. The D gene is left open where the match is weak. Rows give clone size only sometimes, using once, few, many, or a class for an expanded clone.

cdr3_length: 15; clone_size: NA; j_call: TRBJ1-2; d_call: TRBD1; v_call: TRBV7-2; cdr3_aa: CASTPTGEYGYGYTF; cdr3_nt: TGTGCCAGCACCCCGACAGGGGAGTATGGATATGGCTACACCTTC
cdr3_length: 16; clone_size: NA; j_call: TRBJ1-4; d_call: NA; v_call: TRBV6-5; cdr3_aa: CASSYSGTLTNEKLFF; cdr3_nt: TGTGCCAGCAGTTACTCCGGGACACTAACTAATGAAAAACTGTTTTTT
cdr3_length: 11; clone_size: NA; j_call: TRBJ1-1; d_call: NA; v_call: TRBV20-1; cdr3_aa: CSASGATEAFF; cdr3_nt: TGCAGTGCTAGCGGGGCCACTGAAGCTTTCTTT
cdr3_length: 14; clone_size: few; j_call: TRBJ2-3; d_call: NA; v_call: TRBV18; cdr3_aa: CASSPPASTDTQYF; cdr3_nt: TGTGCCAGCTCACCACCGGCTAGCACAGATACGCAGTATTTT
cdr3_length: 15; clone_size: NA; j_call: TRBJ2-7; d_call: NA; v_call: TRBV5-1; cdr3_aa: CASSTGGRDPYEQYF; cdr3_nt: TGCGCCAGCAGCACAGGCGGCAGGGACCCCTACGAGCAGTACTTC
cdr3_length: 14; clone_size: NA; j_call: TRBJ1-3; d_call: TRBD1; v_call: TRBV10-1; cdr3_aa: CASREGADGNTIYF; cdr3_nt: TGCGCCAGCAGGGAGGGGGCAGACGGAAACACCATATATTTT
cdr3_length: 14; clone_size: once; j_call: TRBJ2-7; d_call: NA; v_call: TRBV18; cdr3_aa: CASSPLRDSYEQYF; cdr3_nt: TGTGCCAGCTCACCATTGCGGGACTCCTACGAGCAGTACTTC
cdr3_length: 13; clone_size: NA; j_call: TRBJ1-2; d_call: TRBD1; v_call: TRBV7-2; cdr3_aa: CASSRQGDYGYTF; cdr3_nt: TGTGCCAGCAGCCGACAGGGCGACTATGGCTACACCTTC
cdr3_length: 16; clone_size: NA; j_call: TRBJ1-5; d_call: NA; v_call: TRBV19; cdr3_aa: CASSMDKGGWDQPQHF; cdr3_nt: TGTGCCAGTAGTATGGATAAGGGGGGGTGGGATCAGCCCCAGCATTTT
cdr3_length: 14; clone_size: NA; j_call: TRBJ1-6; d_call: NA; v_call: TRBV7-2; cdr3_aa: CASSLGTDNSPLHF; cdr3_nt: TGTGCCAGCAGCTTAGGGACAGATAATTCACCCCTCCACTTT
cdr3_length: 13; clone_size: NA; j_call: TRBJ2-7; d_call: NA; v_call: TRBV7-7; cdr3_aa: CASSLGQNYEQYF; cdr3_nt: TGTGCCAGCAGCTTAGGACAGAACTACGAGCAGTACTTC
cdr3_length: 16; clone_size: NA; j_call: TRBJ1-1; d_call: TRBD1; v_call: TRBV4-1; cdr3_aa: CASSQDRTGLNTEAFF; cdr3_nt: TGCGCCAGCAGCCAAGATCGGACAGGACTGAACACTGAAGCTTTCTTT
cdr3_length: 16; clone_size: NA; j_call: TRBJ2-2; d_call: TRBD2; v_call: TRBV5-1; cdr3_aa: CASSLPGLAGVGELFF; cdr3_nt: TGCGCCAGCAGCTTGCCGGGACTAGCGGGAGTCGGGGAGCTGTTTTTT
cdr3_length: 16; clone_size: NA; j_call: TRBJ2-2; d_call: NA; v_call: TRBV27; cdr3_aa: CASSLRFGANTGELFF; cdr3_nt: TGTGCCAGCAGTTTAAGGTTCGGCGCGAACACCGGGGAGCTGTTTTTT
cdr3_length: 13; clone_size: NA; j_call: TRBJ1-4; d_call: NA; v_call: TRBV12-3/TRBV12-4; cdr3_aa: CASSLGQSKKLFF; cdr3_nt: TGTGCCAGCAGTTTAGGGCAGTCCAAAAAACTGTTTTTT